These T cell receptor beta chains were read from a single sample in a study of cytomegalovirus exposure and HLA in healthy donors. The table came from immunoSEQ multiplex PCR; TCRdb's copy has only in-frame clones and leaves some out. The repertoire table contains approximately 60,000 clones. The sample taken for sequencing was PBMCs. Receptors were obtained from a young man in good health and CMV-seropositive. The CDR3 runs from the conserved cysteine through the conserved F or W. A D gene is named only where the DNA matches it firmly.

J: TRBJ1-5
length: 14
D: .
V: TRBV5-8
CDR3: CASRPRGGVQPQHF
DNA: TGTGCCAGCAGGCCAAGGGGGGGCGTTCAGCCCCAGCATTTT

J: TRBJ2-1
length: 15
D: .
V: TRBV9
CDR3: CASSVGGTPRDEQFF
DNA: TGTGCCAGCAGCGTAGGAGGGACTCCCAGGGATGAGCAGTTCTTC

J: TRBJ1-4
length: 15
D: .
V: TRBV19
CDR3: CASSITAATNEKLFF
DNA: TGTGCCAGTAGTATCACCGCGGCAACTAATGAAAAACTGTTTTTT

J: TRBJ2-2
length: 16
D: TRBD1
V: TRBV5-1
CDR3: CASSLDQGAWTGELFF
DNA: TGCGCCAGCAGCTTGGATCAGGGGGCCTGGACCGGGGAGCTGTTTTTT

J: TRBJ1-2
length: 15
D: .
V: TRBV4-1
CDR3: CASSQEGRALLGYTF
DNA: TGCGCCAGCAGCCAAGAGGGCAGGGCCCTATTGGGCTACACCTTC

J: TRBJ2-7
length: 14
D: .
V: TRBV27
CDR3: CASSPRQRTYEQYF
DNA: TGTGCCAGCAGTCCCCGTCAGCGTACCTACGAGCAGTACTTC

J: TRBJ1-2
length: 15
D: .
V: TRBV4-1
CDR3: CASSPGFEGANGYTF
DNA: TGCGCCAGCAGCCCCGGGTTCGAGGGCGCCAATGGCTACACCTTC

J: TRBJ2-6
length: 19
D: TRBD2
V: TRBV7-9
CDR3: CASSPFRTSGKGGANVLTF
DNA: TGTGCCAGCAGCCCCTTCCGGACTAGCGGGAAGGGTGGGGCCAACGTCCTGACTTTC

J: TRBJ2-1
length: 13
D: TRBD1
V: TRBV6-6
CDR3: CASSYPDRGEQFF
DNA: TGTGCCAGCAGTTACCCCGACAGGGGTGAGCAGTTCTTC

J: TRBJ2-1
length: 17
D: .
V: TRBV6-1
CDR3: CASSGRHQVTTGNEQFF
DNA: TGTGCCAGCAGTGGCCGTCATCAGGTCACCACGGGGAATGAGCAGTTCTTC

J: TRBJ2-7
length: 17
D: .
V: TRBV4-2
CDR3: CASSLREGRTSTYEQYF
DNA: TGTGCCAGCAGCCTCCGGGAAGGGAGAACGTCAACCTACGAGCAGTACTTC

J: TRBJ2-2
length: 12
D: .
V: TRBV30
CDR3: CAWSRGTGELFF
DNA: TGTGCCTGGAGTCGCGGAACCGGGGAGCTGTTTTTT

J: TRBJ2-3
length: 16
D: TRBD1
V: TRBV6-4
CDR3: CASSVLPGQGADTQYF
DNA: TGTGCCAGCAGTGTCCTTCCGGGACAGGGAGCAGATACGCAGTATTTT

J: TRBJ2-2
length: 13
D: .
V: TRBV7-9
CDR3: CASSSLIIGELFF
DNA: TGTGCCAGCAGCTCCCTTATTATCGGGGAGCTGTTTTTT

J: TRBJ1-4
length: 14
D: TRBD1
V: TRBV7-9
CDR3: CASSPDRGDEKLFF
DNA: TGTGCCAGCAGCCCGGACAGGGGGGATGAAAAACTGTTTTTT

J: TRBJ2-7
length: 14
D: .
V: TRBV11-2
CDR3: CASSLLNRVGEQYF
DNA: TGTGCCAGCAGCTTATTGAACAGAGTCGGCGAGCAGTACTTC

J: TRBJ2-2
length: 15
D: TRBD2
V: TRBV19
CDR3: CAGTLAGKNTGELFF
DNA: TGTGCCGGTACCCTAGCGGGGAAGAACACCGGGGAGCTGTTTTTT

J: TRBJ1-3
length: 15
D: TRBD1
V: TRBV18
CDR3: CASSPPDRRGNTIYF
DNA: TGTGCCAGCTCACCACCGGACAGGAGAGGAAACACCATATATTTT

J: TRBJ2-7
length: 13
D: .
V: TRBV6-1
CDR3: CASSEGESYEQYF
DNA: TGTGCCAGCAGTGAAGGGGAGAGCTACGAGCAGTACTTC

J: TRBJ2-5
length: 15
D: .
V: TRBV11-3
CDR3: CASSLGSRFQENQYF
DNA: TGTGCCAGCAGCTTAGGATCGCGGTTCCAAGAGAACCAGTACTTC

J: TRBJ1-3
length: 14
D: .
V: TRBV5-4
CDR3: CASSLGSSGNTIYF
DNA: TGTGCCAGCAGCTTGGGGAGCTCTGGAAACACCATATATTTT

J: TRBJ1-2
length: 14
D: .
V: TRBV19
CDR3: CASRTNGGNYGYTF
DNA: TGTGCCAGTAGGACCAATGGGGGGAACTATGGCTACACCTTC

J: TRBJ1-1
length: 13
D: .
V: TRBV5-4
CDR3: CASNLERNTEAFF
DNA: TGTGCCAGCAACCTAGAAAGGAACACTGAAGCTTTCTTT

J: TRBJ2-7
length: 13
D: TRBD1
V: TRBV7-3
CDR3: CASSFGQGDEQYF
DNA: TGTGCCAGCAGCTTTGGACAGGGCGACGAGCAGTACTTC

J: TRBJ1-1
length: 15
D: TRBD1
V: TRBV30
CDR3: CAWRRQGVRLSWAFF
DNA: TGTGCCTGGAGGAGACAGGGGGTTCGACTGTCCTGGGCTTTCTTT

J: TRBJ2-2
length: 16
D: TRBD1
V: TRBV5-1
CDR3: CASSLGGTGNTGELFF
DNA: TGCGCCAGCAGCTTGGGGGGGACAGGGAACACCGGGGAGCTGTTTTTT

J: TRBJ1-2
length: 13
D: .
V: TRBV6-1
CDR3: CASSETKGRGYTF
DNA: TGTGCCAGCAGTGAAACAAAAGGGAGAGGCTACACCTTC

J: TRBJ2-3
length: 16
D: TRBD1
V: TRBV5-3
CDR3: CARTPAPGQGADTQYF
DNA: TGTGCCAGAACCCCAGCACCAGGACAGGGGGCTGATACGCAGTATTTT

J: TRBJ2-5
length: 13
D: .
V: TRBV27
CDR3: CASSLAAGETQYF
DNA: TGTGCCAGCAGTTTAGCGGCTGGGGAGACCCAGTACTTC

J: TRBJ1-1
length: 13
D: .
V: TRBV6-4
CDR3: CASSENSNTEAFF
DNA: TGTGCCAGCAGTGAAAACAGTAACACTGAAGCTTTCTTT

J: TRBJ2-3
length: 16
D: TRBD2
V: TRBV2
CDR3: CASRSGLAGDTDTQYF
DNA: TGTGCCAGCAGATCCGGACTAGCGGGGGACACAGATACGCAGTATTTT

J: TRBJ1-1
length: 17
D: .
V: TRBV5-1
CDR3: CASSLGDGGWRNTEAFF
DNA: TGCGCCAGCAGCTTGGGGGATGGGGGGTGGAGGAACACTGAAGCTTTCTTT

J: TRBJ2-3
length: 19
D: .
V: TRBV7-6
CDR3: CASSRLTPFLGLSTDTQYF
DNA: TGTGCCAGCAGCCGATTAACCCCATTTCTGGGCCTTAGCACAGATACGCAGTATTTT

J: TRBJ1-4
length: 16
D: .
V: TRBV9
CDR3: CASSDGIPDSNEKLFF
DNA: TGTGCCAGCAGCGACGGGATACCGGACAGTAATGAAAAACTGTTTTTT

J: TRBJ2-5
length: 14
D: .
V: TRBV4-2
CDR3: CASSRGKYQETQYF
DNA: TGTGCCAGCAGCCGCGGGAAATACCAAGAGACCCAGTACTTC

J: TRBJ2-7
length: 16
D: .
V: TRBV5-6
CDR3: CASSLVPWQGRDEQYF
DNA: TGTGCCAGCAGCTTGGTACCTTGGCAGGGTCGCGACGAGCAGTACTTC

J: TRBJ2-7
length: 13
D: .
V: TRBV10-1
CDR3: CASSPGRRNEQYF
DNA: TGCGCCAGCAGCCCTGGGAGGAGAAACGAGCAGTACTTC

J: TRBJ2-5
length: 15
D: .
V: TRBV11-2
CDR3: CASSNAGQIQETQYF
DNA: TGTGCCAGCAGCAATGCGGGGCAGATACAAGAGACCCAGTACTTC

J: TRBJ2-5
length: 15
D: TRBD1
V: TRBV4-1
CDR3: CASSQVRQGLGTQYF
DNA: TGCGCCAGCAGCCAAGTACGACAGGGGTTGGGGACCCAGTACTTC

J: TRBJ1-4
length: 14
D: .
V: TRBV5-1
CDR3: CASSLGQINEKLFF
DNA: TGCGCCAGCAGCTTGGGTCAGATTAATGAAAAACTGTTTTTT

J: TRBJ2-7
length: 16
D: .
V: TRBV4-2
CDR3: CASSPQTAEVAYEQYF
DNA: TGTGCCAGCAGCCCTCAGACGGCAGAGGTCGCCTACGAGCAGTACTTC

J: TRBJ2-3
length: 14
D: TRBD1
V: TRBV5-1
CDR3: CASSHDRAKDTQYF
DNA: TGCGCCAGCAGCCACGACAGGGCGAAAGATACGCAGTATTTT

J: TRBJ2-7
length: 17
D: .
V: TRBV11-2
CDR3: CASSLSVPGQHSYEQYF
DNA: TGTGCCAGCAGCTTAAGTGTCCCGGGACAACACTCCTACGAGCAGTACTTC

J: TRBJ2-2
length: 16
D: TRBD2
V: TRBV5-4
CDR3: CASSSLSGGLTGELFF
DNA: TGTGCCAGCAGTTCCCTTAGCGGGGGGTTGACCGGGGAGCTGTTTTTT

J: TRBJ2-7
length: 13
D: .
V: TRBV11-3
CDR3: CASSWNSYYEQYF
DNA: TGTGCCAGCAGCTGGAATAGCTACTACGAGCAGTACTTC